This T cell receptor (beta chain) was profiled in a study of cytomegalovirus exposure and HLA in healthy donors. General observations from the study: About 150 TCR beta chains were listed as cytomegalovirus-associated. Among the CMV-associated chains, a few were confirmed in vitro as specific for CMV antigens. Later, an analysis found that TCR clusters from the first cohort tended to co-occur in the 130 or so validation repertoires. Reports indicated that the classifier achieved high specificity and sensitivity in diagnosing cytomegalovirus status.

As regards this clone: Its antigen is still unknown.

Sequencing was performed with immunoSEQ multiplex PCR; in TCRdb, only in-frame clones are kept and a portion is missing. The table shows about 150,000 clones, with 70% to 85% occurring only once. The source material was PBMCs. The TCR comes from a man under 40 in good health and CMV-seropositive.

CDR3: CAISDVGGQTGELFF. The DNA for the CDR3 is TGTGCCATCAGTGACGTGGGGGGGCAGACCGGGGAGCTGTTTTTT. The chain links TRBV10-3 to TRBJ2-2; weak D call: TRBD2 (7 bases). With 3 bases removed from V and 5 bases from J, the gap between germline ends came to 13 bases. Germline V gene data show CDR1 as ENHRY and CDR2 as SYGVKD. The CDR3 consists of 15 residues.